This section outlines one T cell receptor beta chain sequence together with its context. In the original workflow: The assay estimated nucleated cells by amplifying reference gene primers. Assay used: immunoSEQ multiplex PCR; TCRdb lists only in-frame clones, some missing. That table supplies the V and J calls and clone size; D and trimming were determined from the DNA. The data contain some 250,000 clones, 80% to 90% of them seen just once; the ten biggest clones take up under 2%. The sample originates from a study of blood T cell repertoires in COVID-19. Across the whole study: In each case, the material was cDNA or gDNA derived from T cells, B-cell-depleted T cells, or PBMCs.

Deletions cut 4 bases from V and 7 bases from J, with 10 bases between. Germline CDR1 reads LNHDA; CDR2 reads SQIVND (reference sequence). The CDR3 length is 12 residues. The rearrangement links TRBV19 to TRBJ1-2; D perhaps matches TRBD1 (5 bases). The sample consisted of peripheral blood. The source of this sequence is a young man with active or convalescent COVID-19. This CDR3 is CASSRGGTGYTF. Written as DNA, the CDR3 is TGTGCCAGTAGTAGAGGAGGGACTGGCTACACCTTC. The whole variable domain, remainder taken from reference TRBV19 and TRBJ1-2, is DGGITQSPKYLFRKEGQNVTLSCEQNLNHDAMYWYRQDPGQGLRLIYYSQIVNDFQKGDIAEGYSVSREKKESFPLTVTSAQKNPTAFYLCASSRGGTGYTFGSGTRLTVV.